This TCR beta chain was identified during a study of pediatric ulcerative colitis (dated by TCRdb to between 2018 and 2020). Regarding the research as a whole: About seven ulcerative colitis patients had pancolitis and two had left-sided colitis, with histology consistent with ulcerative colitis in all. From fewer than ten newly diagnosed, treatment-naive pediatric ulcerative colitis patients and a few non-IBD control children, paired blood and rectal samples were collected. Using the Pediatric Ulcerative Colitis Activity Index, two patients were classed as having mild disease, several as having moderate disease and three as having acute severe colitis.

Reading from cysteine to phenylalanine, the CDR3 counts 17 amino acids. The retained sequence is limited to the CDR3, 51 bases, with the frame set at the first base. The CDR1 and CDR2 encoded by the germline V gene are SGDLS and YYNGEE. Germline trimming amounts to 1 base on V and 3 bases on J, with 10 as the count of junction bases outside the gene matches. During colonoscopy, one to two pinch biopsies were obtained from the rectum for research. Before the diagnostic colonoscopy, none of the ulcerative colitis patients had been given immunosuppressive medication. Rectal biopsies were digested with proteinase K before DNA isolation. The Wizard kit (Promega) was used to extract genomic DNA from blood and intestinal samples. Summary of the overall study and its limitations: A couple of patients' blood samples yielded substantially fewer templates for technical reasons and were excluded from blood-rectal overlap analysis. T cells from blood may have been included in the rectal pinch biopsies, particularly in patients with overt colitis. The healthy control group was small, with only a handful of individuals. Controls, mild-moderate and acute severe colitis patients were separated by rectal repertoire features, and reduced rectal diversity due to clonal expansions was observed in acute severe colitis. A couple of rectal CDR3 clonotypes were detected in all ulcerative colitis patients and were not detected in any of the controls. Significantly higher autologous blood-rectal clonal overlap was found in ulcerative colitis patients than in controls, which suggested increased T cell trafficking to inflamed tissue. Because repertoires came from total lymphocyte DNA, patterns in rare subsets such as regulatory T cells may not be reflected.

Rearranged CDR3 beta regions were amplified from genomic DNA with multiplex V and J primers using the immunoSEQ TRB Survey service. To keep sequencing depth equal across samples, survey-level depth of up to 500,000 reads per sample was applied. The libraries were purified, combined into pools and sequenced with Illumina technology. In the authors' own workflow: immunoSEQ online tools were used for productive clonality, sample overlap, pairwise scatters, CDR3 beta length, V/D/J gene usage and productiveness. Alongside Shannon and Simpson indices, calculated diversity was computed as the number of unique rearrangements divided by total templates, multiplied by 100. Principal component analysis was performed on Z-score normalized data with the R prcomp function and the ggbiplot package. Morisita's index was used to measure clonal overlap between blood and rectum within each subject. TCRdb retrieved this table from immuneACCESS and kept in-frame rearrangements only. Not all clones are present; in checked studies, unresolved V genes account for under half, and no reason is known for the remainder. Clonal size and the V and J genes are those of that table, whereas D and trimming came from the DNA. Recorded for this sample are about 35,000 clones; about three quarters of them occurred a single time. The top ten clonotypes cover 0.9% to 1.2% of the sample.

Only one count was recorded for this clone. The target of this receptor is not known. No base quality information exists; no much larger clone differs at one position. Here the chain combines TRBV9 and TRBJ2-3, with 8 junctional bases fitting TRBD2. The receptor was derived from a boy between 10 and 17 years old with mild ulcerative colitis. Sequences were obtained from gut tissue. The CDR3 region: CASSVSSGGMATDTQYF. The DNA sequence is as follows: TGTGCCAGCAGCGTATCAAGCGGGGGAATGGCAACAGATACGCAGTATTTT.